The next 12 T cell receptor beta chains were all read from a single sample in a study of response to subunit inactivated influenza vaccine. TCRdb redid the calling of the RT-PCR reads with MiXCR, one entry per CDR3 protein. This sample has fewer than 250,000 distinct CDR3 sequences, with about 15% found just once. The sample consisted of CD8+ T cells sorted from PBMCs, taken approximately 5 days after vaccination. The receptors come from a middle-aged man who received an inactivated influenza vaccine.

J is TRBJ2-1 and V is TRBV27; TRBD2 aligns across 9 bases. This CDR3 region has 15 residues. With 4 bases clipped from V and 7 bases from J, the junction kept 8 bases outside the gene matches. CDR1 MNHEY and CDR2 SMNVEV come from the germline V gene (reference sequence). CDR3 sequence reads: CASSWGLAGWNEQFF. CDR3 nucleotide sequence: TGTGCCAGCAGTTGGGGGCTAGCGGGATGGAATGAGCAGTTCTTC.

CDR3 loop: CASSLSLDRDGAEQYF. The CDR3 DNA reads as TGTGCCAGCAGCTTATCCCTCGACAGGGACGGCGCCGAGCAGTACTTC. V and J are TRBV7-9 and TRBJ2-7, with 7 bases fitting TRBD1. The CDR3 totals 16 residues. Unmatched junction bases numbered 13, after V lost 2 bases and J lost 6 bases. Germline-derived CDR1 and CDR2 are SEHNR and FQNEAQ (reference sequence).

This clonotype was detected a few times. The rearrangement uses TRBV4-3 and TRBJ2-1; 8 bases agree with TRBD2. This CDR3 has 17 amino acids. Trimming took 0 bases from V and 1 from J; bases not matched to a gene: 5. Germline CDR1 reads LGHNA; CDR2 reads YSLEER. In DNA, the CDR3 is TGCGCCAGCAGCCAAGATTTTAGCGGGGCTTCCTACAATGAGCAGTTCTTC. This gives the protein CASSQDFSGASYNEQFF.

This rearrangement joins TRBV4-1 to TRBJ2-7; D gene ambiguous. Germline assignment: CDR1 MGHRA and CDR2 YSYEKL. The CDR3 runs to 15 residues. Between the trimmed V and J ends, which lost 1 base and 8 bases, there was a span of 18 bases. CDR3 sequence: CASSQVHGVLVQQYF. CDR3 nucleotides: TGCGCCAGCAGCCAAGTTCATGGGGTCCTCGTACAGCAGTACTTC.

This clonotype occurred a few times. The V call is TRBV29-1, the J call TRBJ2-5, with D perhaps TRBD2 (6 bases). The germline V and J ends were trimmed by 3 bases and 2 bases, with 16 bases remaining between them. Germline V gene data show CDR1 as SQVTM and CDR2 as ANQGSEA. The CDR3 is 15 residues long. The CDR3 is CSVEVHGSGQETQYF. The CDR3 bases are TGCAGCGTTGAGGTCCATGGTAGCGGTCAAGAGACCCAGTACTTC.

This clonotype was seen only a few times. The gene calls are TRBV29-1 and TRBJ2-7, with unresolved D. Looked up from germline, CDR1 is SQVTM and CDR2 is ANQGSEA. The CDR3 consists of 11 residues. The V gene lost 2 bases and the J gene lost 2 bases, with 4 bases spanning the gap. The CDR3 sequence is CSVESPYEQYF. CDR3 sequence (DNA): TGCAGCGTTGAAAGTCCCTACGAGCAGTACTTC.

This clonotype showed up many times. The CDR3 protein is CASSQGAGGPGELFF. CDR3 nucleotides: TGCGCCAGCAGCCAAGGGGCCGGGGGCCCCGGGGAGCTGTTTTTT. The chain carries TRBV4-1 and TRBJ2-2; D is tentatively TRBD1 or TRBD2 (6 bases each). Germline V gene data show CDR1 as MGHRA and CDR2 as YSYEKL. This CDR3 comprises 15 residues. V dropped 1 base and J dropped 6 bases, with 12 bases sitting between them.

This clonotype was picked up a small number of times. This chain connects TRBV6-2 or TRBV6-3 to TRBJ1-2; D remains unclear. The CDR3 totals 14 residues. Germline V lookup: CDR1 MNHEY, CDR2 SVGEGT. Trimming shortened V by 6 bases and J by 8 bases, and 19 bases separated the two germline ends. CDR3 protein: CASRSGSREKGYTF. The CDR3 bases are TGTGCCAGCAGGTCCGGCTCAAGGGAGAAGGGCTACACCTTC.

CDR3 sequence reads: CASSTGTATYNEQFF. Written as DNA, the CDR3 is TGTGCCAGCAGTACCGGGACAGCGACCTACAATGAGCAGTTCTTC. The chain has TRBV12-3 or TRBV12-4 and TRBJ2-1; 7 bases agree with TRBD1. V lost 5 bases, J lost 2 bases, and 6 bases stayed unmatched. The CDR3 runs to 15 residues.

The V gene is TRBV27, the J gene TRBJ2-1; TRBD2 agrees at 15 bases. Looked up from germline, CDR1 is MNHEY and CDR2 is SMNVEV (reference sequence). V was pared by 5 bases and J by 6 bases, with 5 bases of the junction left unmatched. CDR3 length: 16 residues. The CDR3 region is CASSKGTSGGSNEQFF. The CDR3 nucleotides read TGTGCCAGCAGTAAAGGGACTAGCGGGGGGAGCAATGAGCAGTTCTTC.

This clonotype was counted a few times. This chain connects TRBV7-9 to TRBJ2-1, with D possibly matching TRBD2 (5 bases). Trimming left V 7 bases short and J 8 bases short, with 21 bases between. This CDR3 is built from 15 residues. The germline V gene encodes CDR1 SEHNR and CDR2 FQNEAQ (reference sequence). CDR3 protein: CASTWGDAPEYEQFF. As DNA, the CDR3 is TGTGCCAGCACCTGGGGAGACGCTCCGGAGTATGAGCAGTTCTTC.

This clonotype was counted at least ten times. This chain connects TRBV28 to TRBJ2-5, with 10 bases that match TRBD2. V was clipped by 9 bases and J by 0 bases; unmatched bases: 7. The CDR3 consists of 15 residues. The germline CDR1 and CDR2 sequences are MDHEN and SYDVKM. CDR3 protein: CASTWTSGYQETQYF. CDR3 bases: TGTGCCAGTACCTGGACTAGCGGATACCAAGAGACCCAGTACTTC. Full variable domain (missing parts from reference TRBV28 and TRBJ2-5): DVKVTQSSRYLVKRTGEKVFLECVQDMDHENMFWYRQDPGLGLRLIYFSYDVKMKEKGDIPEGYSVSREKKERFSLILESASTNQTSMYLCASTWTSGYQETQYFGPGTRLLVL.